This T cell receptor (beta chain) was recovered during a study of blood T cell repertoires in COVID-19. At the level of the study: Samples of COVID-19 (acute and convalescent) were obtained from the United States, Italy and Spain. Sources were T cells, B-cell-depleted T cells, or PBMCs; the material itself was cDNA or gDNA.

Study processing details: Amplification from reference gene primers served as the basis for estimated nucleated cell counts. Generated by immunoSEQ multiplex PCR, the TCRdb table keeps only in-frame clones and is missing some. V, J and clone size were drawn from that table, and D and trimming were deduced from the DNA. The sample has tens of thousands of clones, around 86% seen once. The CDR3 spans 13 residues. Germline CDR1 is SEHNR and CDR2 is FQNEAQ (reference sequence). The V end lost 3 bases, the J end lost 5 bases, and 7 bases lay between the germline ends. J is TRBJ2-2 and V is TRBV7-9, with D perhaps matching TRBD2 (5 bases). The specimen sequenced was peripheral blood. This clonotype originated in a human donor in a cohort sampled during active COVID-19. The CDR3 DNA reads as TGTGCCAGCAGCTTTGGCGGGACCGGGGAGCTGTTTTTT. As protein: CASSFGGTGELFF.